The 20 T cell receptor beta chains below were found in one sample sequenced in a study of blood T cells in healthy people across ages. Primed by a sample-barcoded 5' primer and a J-beta primer mix, a second PCR proceeded for about 7 to 11 cycles. Each CDR3 protein gets one entry after TCRdb re-called the 5' RACE reads with MiXCR. The table shows 660,000 or so distinct CDR3 sequences, with roughly three fifths occurring only once. The sample comprised blood. Receptors were obtained from a man aged 60 to 69 in good health.

The V gene is TRBV27, the J gene TRBJ1-2, with TRBD1 identical over 9 bases. The CDR3 consists of 16 residues. Germline V lookup: CDR1 MNHEY, CDR2 SMNVEV (reference sequence). V dropped 0 bases and J dropped 4; count of bases not matched to a gene: 6. The CDR3 DNA follows: TGTGCCAGCAGTTTATCGGGGACAGGGAGAAGCTATGGCTACACCTTC. This encodes CASSLSGTGRSYGYTF.

The chain has TRBV7-9 and TRBJ2-7; perhaps TRBD1 as D (7 bases). In germline, CDR1 is SEHNR, CDR2 FQNEAQ (reference sequence). Trimming took 4 bases from V and 6 from J, leaving 16 bases between them. The CDR3 is 14 amino acids. The CDR3 bases are TGTGCCAGCAGCTCGGCGGGGACAGCCTCCGAGCAGTACTTC. Residues: CASSSAGTASEQYF.

The chain combines TRBV5-1 with TRBJ2-5; a possible D gene is TRBD1 (6 bases). V dropped 4 bases and J dropped 1 base, with 11 bases sitting between them. This CDR3 comprises 14 residues. The germline V gene encodes CDR1 SGHRS and CDR2 YFSETQ. The CDR3 DNA follows: TGCGCCAGCAGCCGTCAACAGGGCCAAGAGACCCAGTACTTC. It is translated as CASSRQQGQETQYF.

The chain links TRBV7-2 to TRBJ1-5, with D possibly being TRBD1 (5 bases). Germline V gene data show CDR1 as SGHTA and CDR2 as FQGNSA. This CDR3 has 15 amino acids. Trimming shortened V by 7 bases and J by 5 bases, and 18 bases separated the two germline ends. The DNA of the CDR3 is TGTGCCAGCACCTCATGGCAGGGCGGGGATCAGCCCCAGCATTTT. It is translated as CASTSWQGGDQPQHF.

In its sample, this clonotype was seen a few times. The chain links TRBV29-1 to TRBJ2-5, with 10 positions matching TRBD1. Germline V lookup: CDR1 SQVTM, CDR2 ANQGSEA. This CDR3 comprises 15 residues. With V trimmed by 6 bases and J by 1 base, 8 bases remained unmatched. The chain's CDR3 is CSVDGTGAVQETQYF. The CDR3 bases are TGCAGCGTGGACGGGACAGGGGCTGTCCAAGAGACCCAGTACTTC. Variable domain in full (rest from reference TRBV29-1 and TRBJ2-5): SAVISQKPSRDICQRGTSLTIQCQVDSQVTMMFWYRQQPGQSLTLIATANQGSEATYESGFVIDKFPISRPNLTFSTLTVSNMSPEDSSIYLCSVDGTGAVQETQYFGPGTRLLVL.

The rearrangement uses TRBV6-6 and TRBJ2-2, with D hard to call. Trimming pared 6 bases from V and 3 bases from J, leaving 11 bases between. Germline CDR1 MNHNY, CDR2 SVGAGI (reference sequence). The CDR3 contains 14 residues. CDR3 sequence: CASSLPHYTGELFF. DNA of the CDR3: TGTGCCAGCAGCCTCCCGCACTACACCGGGGAGCTGTTTTTT.

The genes are TRBV7-2 and TRBJ2-3, with 16 bases that match TRBD2. Germline V gives CDR1 SGHTA, CDR2 FQGNSA. Trimming at V came to 4 bases and at J to 6 bases, leaving 4 bases not matched to a gene. The CDR3 sequence is 16 residues long. CDR3 amino acids: CASSSGLAGGMDTQYF. The CDR3 DNA is TGTGCCAGCAGCTCGGGACTAGCGGGGGGGATGGATACGCAGTATTTT.

The sample holds a few counts of this clonotype. The chain joins TRBV20-1 to TRBJ2-7, with 8 bases matching TRBD1. The J call is in doubt because the DNA end fits TRBJ2-5 better. The CDR3 is 13 amino acids. Germline CDR1 reads DFQATT; CDR2 reads SNEGSKA (reference sequence). CDR3 loop: CSALDRAGETQYF. CDR3 nucleotides: TGCAGTGCCTTGGACAGGGCGGGAGAGACCCAGTACTTC.

This clonotype has just a few counts. The chain carries TRBV2 and TRBJ2-3; D unclear. CDR1 is SNHLY and CDR2 is FYNNEI in the germline V gene. V was cut by 3 bases and J by 6 bases, with 10 bases left in between. This CDR3 region has 13 residues. The CDR3 loop is CASSDSISDTQYF. DNA of the CDR3: TGTGCCAGCAGTGATTCCATCTCTGATACGCAGTATTTT.

The chain employs TRBV9 and TRBJ2-5, with 14 nucleotides matching TRBD2. Germline CDR1 and CDR2: SGDLS and YYNGEE. This CDR3 has 16 residues. V gave up 3 bases and J gave up 4 bases; unmatched junction bases: 5. CDR3 bases: TGTGCCAGCAGCGCAGGCGGGACTAGCGGGGGAGAGACCCAGTACTTC. It is translated as CASSAGGTSGGETQYF.

CDR3: CASFRTGGKTGANVLTF. The CDR3 nucleotides read TGCGCCAGCTTTAGGACAGGGGGCAAGACTGGGGCCAACGTCCTGACTTTC. The genes are TRBV5-1 and TRBJ2-6; 11 bases align to TRBD1. CDR1 SGHRS and CDR2 YFSETQ come from the germline V gene. The CDR3 runs 17 residues. Trimming at V came to 7 bases and at J to 2 bases, leaving 8 bases not matched to a gene. Together with reference TRBV5-1 and TRBJ2-6, the CDR3 gives the full variable domain: KAGVTQTPRYLIKTRGQQVTLSCSPISGHRSVSWYQQTPGQGLQFLFEYFSETQRNKGNFPGRFSGRQFSNSRSEMNVSTLELGDSALYLCASFRTGGKTGANVLTFGAGSRLTVL.

This clonotype has at least ten counts. The chain carries TRBV9 and TRBJ2-2; D gene ambiguous. The length of the CDR3 is 14 residues. Trimming shortened V by 0 bases and J by 4 bases, and 7 bases separated the two germline ends. Per germline, CDR1 SGDLS and CDR2 YYNGEE. CDR3 sequence reads: CASSVGLSTGELFF. In DNA form, the CDR3 reads TGTGCCAGCAGCGTAGGGTTGAGCACCGGGGAGCTGTTTTTT.

The count of this clonotype is one. This chain uses TRBV20-1 with TRBJ2-5; D remains unclear. The ends were cut back, 2 bases at V and 4 bases at J, with 14 bases in the middle. Germline values: CDR1 DFQATT, CDR2 SNEGSKA (reference sequence). The CDR3 runs 14 residues. The CDR3 spells CSARYPRPRETQYF. CDR3 sequence (DNA): TGCAGTGCTAGATATCCCAGACCGAGAGAGACCCAGTACTTC.

This rearrangement joins TRBV20-1 to TRBJ1-4; 7 bases line up with TRBD1. Trimming removed 6 bases from V and 5 bases from J; junction bases left unmatched: 6. The length of the CDR3 is 13 residues. Germline CDR1 is DFQATT and CDR2 is SNEGSKA (reference sequence). DNA for the CDR3: TGCAGTGCCCCACAGGGGCCGAATGAAAAACTGTTTTTT. Its translation: CSAPQGPNEKLFF.

This clonotype was seen a handful of times. The chain recombines TRBV11-2 with TRBJ2-5, with a tentative D call TRBD2 (5 bases). The CDR3 runs 16 residues. Germline loops: CDR1 SGHAT, CDR2 FQNNGV. V lost 3 bases and J 5 bases, leaving 19 bases between the germline ends. CDR3 protein: CASSLGAGVLQETQYF. The CDR3, as DNA: TGTGCCAGCAGCTTGGGAGCCGGGGTGCTGCAGGAGACCCAGTACTTC.

The rearrangement joins TRBV4-3 to TRBJ1-5; 8 bases fit TRBD1. Germline values: CDR1 LGHNA, CDR2 YSLEER. CDR3 length equals 15 residues. The J segment lost 6 bases and the V segment lost 0 bases, leaving 4 bases of the junction unmatched. CDR3 in amino acids: CASSQDTGGAQPQHF. For the CDR3, the DNA is TGCGCCAGCAGCCAAGACACAGGGGGGGCTCAGCCCCAGCATTTT.

V usage is TRBV6-1 and J usage is TRBJ2-1; no reliable D call. CDR3 length equals 11 residues. CDR1 and CDR2 from the germline V gene are MNHNS and SASEGT. Deletions cut 1 base from V and 8 bases from J, with 3 bases between. The CDR3 sequence is CASSEGYEQFF. In DNA form, the CDR3 reads TGTGCCAGCAGTGAAGGGTATGAGCAGTTCTTC.

The chain couples TRBV4-1 to TRBJ2-5, with a weak D call TRBD1 (6 bases). Germline V gene data show CDR1 as MGHRA and CDR2 as YSYEKL. V was shortened by 0 bases and J by 5 bases, with 13 bases between the two germline ends. The CDR3 runs 15 residues. The DNA of the CDR3 is TGCGCCAGCAGCCAAGATTCCCGACAGGTGGAGACCCAGTACTTC. Translation gives CASSQDSRQVETQYF.

This clonotype was seen just once. The J gene is TRBJ2-3, the V gene TRBV6-5; possible D gene TRBD2, 6 bases. V was pared by 5 bases and J by 5 bases, with 11 bases between. Germline lookup yields CDR1 MNHEY and CDR2 SVGAGI. The length of the CDR3 is 13 residues. The CDR3 protein is CASSRDLVDTQYF. For the CDR3, the DNA is TGTGCCAGCAGTCGGGACTTGGTAGATACGCAGTATTTT.

The chain combines TRBV2 with TRBJ2-6; D is unresolved. CDR3 length: 14 amino acids. The germline V gene encodes CDR1 SNHLY and CDR2 FYNNEI. V lost 1 base and J lost 2, with 3 bases in between. The CDR3 DNA reads as TGTGCCAGCAGTGAAGGGGCTGGGGCCAACGTCCTGACTTTC. Translation: CASSEGAGANVLTF.